The present TCR beta chain was sequenced within a study of blood T cell repertoires in COVID-19 (dated by TCRdb to the early 2020s). Background for the entire study: Samples from collaborators originated in the United States, Italy and Spain and spanned both the acute and convalescent phases of COVID-19. The material from the prospective study consisted of cDNA or gDNA derived from T cells, B-cell-depleted T cells, or PBMCs. Samples came from the ongoing ImmuneRACE study (first 160 participants) plus 1,254 subjects from 6 global collaborators. Where available, HLA class I and class II types were obtained from metadata supplied by the sample provider rather than from assay-based typing. A freely available public database, intended as a resource for researchers studying the immune response to SARS-CoV-2, is where the repertoires were released. Nearly every sample came with metadata listing a de-identified subject ID, COVID-19 status, age in years and sex. Deeply sampled blood TCRbeta repertoires from subjects exposed to, actively infected with, or recovered from COVID-19 were included in the dataset.

The CDR3 has 16 amino acids, counting the end cysteine and phenylalanine. The only DNA kept is the CDR3, 48 bases in frame from the first base. Here V drops 5 bases and J drops 4 bases, and the junction holds 9 bases not matched to any gene. CDR1 and CDR2, per the germline V gene, are SNHLY and FYNNEI. Whole blood was collected in K2EDTA tubes by collaborating institutions according to the institutions' own protocols. For TCRbeta analysis, collaborators shipped samples as frozen whole blood, isolated PBMCs, or DNA extracted from either of those sample types. What the work shows at the level of the full study, not this receptor alone: The quantity of clinical and demographic metadata differed by source and by participant and was supplied without curation.

TCRbeta CDR3 regions were amplified from genomic DNA using the immunoSEQ Assay, a bias-controlled multiplex PCR. The authors' pipeline ran thus. The number of nucleated cells in each sample was estimated from the amplification of reference gene primers within the assay. Sequence reads were collapsed and filtered to measure the absolute abundance of every unique TCRbeta CDR3 rearrangement. For each sample, productive Simpson clonality was calculated by taking the square root of Simpson's diversity index across productive rearrangements. The table comes from immuneACCESS by way of TCRdb, which keeps in-frame sequences with V and J called. Part of the clones is missing from these tables; in studies checked, under half for an unresolved V gene and the rest for unknown reasons. Clone size and the V and J calls come from that table; the DNA yielded D and trimming. Present in this sample are 90,000 to 120,000 clones, just over 90% of which were seen just once. 0.85% to 1% of the sample is in the top ten clones.

As regards this clone: Its antigen target is currently unknown. Nothing much larger sits one base from this clone, and base qualities are not available.

The sequenced sample was peripheral blood. This clonotype originated in a man between 60 and 75 years old with acute or convalescent COVID-19. The chain uses TRBV2 and TRBJ2-2, with 8 bases in between that match TRBD2. The nucleotides are TGTGCCAGCAGTCCGACTAGCGCCCCCACCACCGGGGAGCTGTTTTTT. Translation gives CASSPTSAPTTGELFF. Reference TRBV2 and TRBJ2-2 proteins supply the regions before and after the CDR3; the full variable domain is: EPEVTQTPSHQVTQMGQEVILRCVPISNHLYFYWYRQILGQKVEFLVSFYNNEISEKSEIFDDQFSVERPDGSNFTLKIRSTKLEDSAMYFCASSPTSAPTTGELFFGEGSRLTVL.